This entry describes one TCR beta chain. Its specificity is not known. TCRdb processed the reads anew with MiXCR; each CDR3 protein has one entry. The sample holds more than 400,000 distinct CDR3 sequences, about a quarter seen once. The CDR3 totals 12 residues. Germline-derived CDR1 and CDR2 are MNHNS and SASEGT. V was trimmed by 6 bases and J by 3 bases, leaving 8 bases between them. The sample is drawn from a study of T cell repertoires in cytomegalovirus infection. Study-level results: The ex vivo response was dominated by HLA-C-restricted CMV-specific TCR beta clonotypes.

Input material: PBMCs. The receptor comes from a human donor in good health (CMV status not recorded). Some clones in this sample may be carry-over from other donors' samples. This sequence joins TRBV6-1 and TRBJ1-1; D gene uncertain. The DNA for the CDR3 is TGTGCCAGCAGCGCGCAGGACACTGAAGCTTTCTTT. Protein: CASSAQDTEAFF.